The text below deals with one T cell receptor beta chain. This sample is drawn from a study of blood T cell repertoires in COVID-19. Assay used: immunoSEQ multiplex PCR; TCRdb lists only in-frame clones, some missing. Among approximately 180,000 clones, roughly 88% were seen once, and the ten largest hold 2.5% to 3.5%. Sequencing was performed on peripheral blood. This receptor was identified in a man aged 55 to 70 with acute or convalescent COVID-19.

For the CDR3, the DNA is TGTGCCAGCAATCAGGGTATGCCACCCCTCCACTTT. Protein sequence: CASNQGMPPLHF. J is TRBJ1-6 and V is TRBV12-3 or TRBV12-4, with D maybe TRBD1 (5 bases). The CDR3 runs 12 residues. Between the trimmed V and J ends, which lost 7 bases and 11 bases, there was a span of 12 bases.